This T cell receptor beta chain was found in a study of T cells in localized non-small cell lung cancer. The table came from immunoSEQ multiplex PCR; TCRdb's copy has only in-frame clones and leaves some out. This sample carries tens of thousands of clones, approximately 88% of them seen once, and the ten largest clones take around a tenth. Study results and limitations: Elevated blood T cell density was associated with longer overall survival. Uninvolved adjacent lung had more T cell clonality than any other tissue, topping tumor.

As regards this clone: What it binds is not known.

The germline CDR1 and CDR2 sequences are SGDLS and YYNGEE. Trimming took 2 bases from V and 0 from J, leaving 12 bases between them. CDR3 length equals 15 residues. The sample was peripheral blood mononuclear cells, taken before any cancer treatment. The receptor comes from a woman aged 35-70 years with stage III lung adenocarcinoma. The gene calls are TRBV9 and TRBJ2-7; possible D gene TRBD1, 5 bases. This CDR3 reads CASSVGWGPSYEQYF. CDR3 in DNA: TGTGCCAGCAGCGTGGGATGGGGCCCCTCCTACGAGCAGTACTTC.